This T cell receptor (beta chain) is drawn from a study of OX40 agonist ivuxolimab in advanced cancers. Study-wide background: The patients received ivuxolimab by intravenous route every 2 weeks at 0.01 to 10 mg/kg. Patients treated during dose escalation were battling hepatocellular carcinoma, melanoma, renal cell or head and neck cancer. Eligibility rules accepted prior anti-PD-1, anti-PD-L1 or anti-CTLA-4 therapy, and over 35% had some.

Notes on this clone: The antigen is undetermined.

With 1 base clipped from V and 1 base from J, the junction kept 4 bases outside the gene matches. Germline V gene sequence: CDR1 SGHNT, CDR2 YYREEE (reference sequence). This CDR3 is built from 16 residues. TCRdb's table, derived via immunoSEQ multiplex PCR, lists solely in-frame clones and lacks some. The sample gives 45,000 to 65,000 clones, around 84% of which show up once; less than 15% is in the top ten. General study points: Low normalized T-cell clonal expansion was additionally recorded for some nonresponders.

The source was CD4+ or CD8+ T cells sorted from blood, collected in a trial of the OX40 agonist ivuxolimab. The chain has TRBV5-4 and TRBJ2-2, with 7 bases identical to TRBD2. This TCR was recovered from an adult with an advanced solid tumor such as melanoma, head and neck, liver or kidney cancer. The CDR3 here is CASSLRLAWNTGELFF. The DNA of the CDR3 is TGTGCCAGCAGCTTGCGACTAGCATGGAACACCGGGGAGCTGTTTTTT.